The entry below gives a single T cell receptor (beta chain) sequence along with its context. The antigen remains unidentified. TCRdb keeps only in-frame clones here, not all; method: immunoSEQ multiplex PCR. Among approximately 89,000 clones listed, roughly 86% were seen once. The entry originates in a study of T cell repertoires and HLA-DP antigens. About the study: Pre-culture CD4+ samples used around 1,200 ng DNA versus 200 to 250 ng for CD137+CD4+ sorts.

Per germline, CDR1 SNHLY and CDR2 FYNNEI. Trimming cost V 7 bases and J 2 bases, with 14 bases left between them. The CDR3 is 14 residues long. The sequencing input was CD4+ T cells from PBMCs. The gene calls are TRBV2 and TRBJ1-1; tentatively, D is TRBD1 (6 bases). This clonotype was obtained from a man aged 50 to 59 in good health and CMV-seronegative. CDR3 protein: CASKTGWINTEAFF. CDR3 sequence (DNA): TGTGCCAGCAAAACAGGGTGGATTAACACTGAAGCTTTCTTT. Drawing the rest from reference TRBV2 and TRBJ1-1, the complete variable domain is EPEVTQTPSHQVTQMGQEVILRCVPISNHLYFYWYRQILGQKVEFLVSFYNNEISEKSEIFDDQFSVERPDGSNFTLKIRSTKLEDSAMYFCASKTGWINTEAFFGQGTRLTVV.